A selection of T cell receptor beta chains follows, all from one sample in a study of T cells after yellow fever vaccination. TCRdb passed the 5' RACE reads through MiXCR, listing each CDR3 protein once. The table shows under 300,000 distinct CDR3 sequences, with roughly 13% occurring only once. Material: CD4+ T cells sorted from PBMCs, obtained 45 days after the yellow fever booster vaccination. Receptors were obtained from a man aged 30-40 years who received the YFV17D yellow fever vaccine. CDR3s include the opening cysteine and the closing phenylalanine or tryptophan. D genes are given only for firm matches. The listing skips clone size in some rows; elsewhere it reads once, few, many or a size class.

size,V,J,D,CDR3,DNA
-,TRBV28,TRBJ2-1,TRBD2,CASSFLRSGTGSYNEQFF,TGTGCCAGCAGTTTTCTCCGTAGCGGGACGGGCTCCTACAATGAGCAGTTCTTC
few,TRBV27,TRBJ2-1,-,CASSLSDGMRGQFF,TGTGCCAGCAGTTTATCGGACGGCATGCGGGGGCAGTTCTTC
few,TRBV28,TRBJ2-2,-,CASIRLGGDGELFF,TGTGCCAGCATCAGGCTCGGGGGTGACGGGGAGCTGTTTTTT
-,TRBV15,TRBJ2-5,TRBD1,CATSAGQGDFQETQYF,TGTGCCACCAGCGCCGGACAGGGGGATTTTCAAGAGACCCAGTACTTC
many,TRBV7-2,TRBJ2-2,TRBD1,CASKLQGYTGELFF,TGTGCCAGCAAATTACAGGGGTACACCGGGGAGCTGTTTTTT
few,TRBV6-2/TRBV6-3,TRBJ2-5,-,CASSYRQGGSETQYF,TGTGCCAGCAGTTACCGACAGGGAGGGTCAGAGACCCAGTACTTC
few,TRBV5-1,TRBJ2-5,TRBD2,CASTTLGGTETQYF,TGCGCCAGCACAACCCTGGGAGGGACAGAGACCCAGTACTTC
-,TRBV20-1,TRBJ1-1,-,CSAQGGQSRTEAFF,TGCAGTGCCCAAGGCGGACAGAGTAGAACTGAAGCTTTCTTT
few,TRBV20-1,TRBJ2-3,-,CSAHFFPTDTQYF,TGCAGTGCTCATTTTTTTCCCACAGATACGCAGTATTTT
-,TRBV28,TRBJ2-1,TRBD2,CASGAGGQRNEQFF,TGTGCCAGCGGAGCGGGAGGGCAGCGCAATGAGCAGTTCTTC
-,TRBV5-1,TRBJ2-7,TRBD1,CASSFDGQGTYEQYF,TGCGCCAGCAGCTTTGACGGACAGGGTACCTACGAGCAGTACTTC
few,TRBV29-1,TRBJ1-1,-,CSVVKEMNTEAFF,TGCAGCGTTGTAAAGGAGATGAACACTGAAGCTTTCTTT
-,TRBV11-2,TRBJ2-7,TRBD2,CASSLVPPGTSQNEQYF,TGTGCCAGCAGCTTAGTTCCGCCCGGGACTAGTCAAAACGAGCAGTACTTC
many,TRBV29-1,TRBJ1-1,-,CSVDQGVGYTEAFF,TGCAGCGTTGATCAGGGAGTGGGGTACACTGAAGCTTTCTTT
few,TRBV7-2,TRBJ2-7,-,CASSLLLTYEQYF,TGTGCCAGCAGCTTATTGTTAACCTACGAGCAGTACTTC
few,TRBV5-1,TRBJ2-1,TRBD2,CASSLGPLGSERDLNEQFF,TGCGCCAGCAGCTTGGGCCCTCTAGGATCGGAGCGGGACCTTAATGAGCAGTTCTTC
few,TRBV15,TRBJ2-5,TRBD1,CATSKAKGAKFQETQYF,TGTGCCACCAGCAAAGCGAAGGGGGCGAAGTTCCAAGAGACCCAGTACTTC
few,TRBV20-1,TRBJ1-5,-,CSARLLVGANQPQHF,TGCAGTGCTAGACTCCTAGTTGGCGCCAATCAGCCCCAGCATTTT
-,TRBV7-8,TRBJ2-7,TRBD2,CASSLAGTSQYEQYF,TGTGCCAGCAGCCTCGCCGGGACTAGCCAATACGAGCAGTACTTC
-,TRBV19,TRBJ2-1,-,CASSIWDEQFF,TGTGCCAGTAGTATTTGGGATGAGCAGTTCTTC
few,TRBV9,TRBJ2-7,TRBD1,CASSRQGDYEQYF,TGTGCCAGCAGTCGACAGGGCGACTACGAGCAGTACTTC
few,TRBV12-3/TRBV12-4,TRBJ2-1,-,CASSLLSSGDEQFF,TGTGCCAGCAGTTTACTCTCCTCTGGGGATGAGCAGTTCTTC
-,TRBV14,TRBJ2-1,TRBD2,CASSNTSGRYYNEQFF,TGTGCCAGCAGCAATACTAGCGGGAGGTACTACAATGAGCAGTTCTTC